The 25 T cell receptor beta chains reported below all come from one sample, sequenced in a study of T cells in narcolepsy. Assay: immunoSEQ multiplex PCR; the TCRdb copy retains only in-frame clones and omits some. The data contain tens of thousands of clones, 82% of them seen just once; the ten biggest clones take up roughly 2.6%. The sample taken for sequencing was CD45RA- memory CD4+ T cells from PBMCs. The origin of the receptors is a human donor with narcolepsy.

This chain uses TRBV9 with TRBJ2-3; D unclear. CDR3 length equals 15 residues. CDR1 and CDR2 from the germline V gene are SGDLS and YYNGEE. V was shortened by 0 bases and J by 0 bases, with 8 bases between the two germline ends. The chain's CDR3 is CASSVAGPSTDTQYF. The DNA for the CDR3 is TGTGCCAGCAGCGTAGCAGGTCCTAGCACAGATACGCAGTATTTT.

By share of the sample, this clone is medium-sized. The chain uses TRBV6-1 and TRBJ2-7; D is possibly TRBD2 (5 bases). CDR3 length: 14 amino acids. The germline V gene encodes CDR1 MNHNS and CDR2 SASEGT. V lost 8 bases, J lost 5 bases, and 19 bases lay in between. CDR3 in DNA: TGTGCCAGCGAGCCCCGGAGGCTCAGCCACGAGCAGTACTTC. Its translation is CASEPRRLSHEQYF.

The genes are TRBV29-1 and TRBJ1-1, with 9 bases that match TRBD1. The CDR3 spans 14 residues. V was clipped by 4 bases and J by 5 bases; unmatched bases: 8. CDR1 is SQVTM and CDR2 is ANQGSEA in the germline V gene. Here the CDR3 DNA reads TGCAGCGTTGTGTTCAGACAGGGGGGGACTGAAGCTTTCTTT. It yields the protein CSVVFRQGGTEAFF.

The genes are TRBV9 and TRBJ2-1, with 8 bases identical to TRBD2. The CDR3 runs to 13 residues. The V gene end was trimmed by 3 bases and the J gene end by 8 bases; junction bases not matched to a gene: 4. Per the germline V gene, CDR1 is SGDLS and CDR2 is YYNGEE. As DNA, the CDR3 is TGTGCCAGCAGCGAAGCTAGCGGGCATGAGCAGTTCTTC. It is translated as CASSEASGHEQFF.

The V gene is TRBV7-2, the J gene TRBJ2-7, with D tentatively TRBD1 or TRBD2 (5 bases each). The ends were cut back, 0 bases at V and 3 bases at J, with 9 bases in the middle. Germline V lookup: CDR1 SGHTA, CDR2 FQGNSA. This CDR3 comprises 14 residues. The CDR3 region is CASSLAGTNYEQYF. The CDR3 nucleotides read TGTGCCAGCAGCTTAGCCGGGACCAACTACGAGCAGTACTTC.

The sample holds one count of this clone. CDR3 bases: TGTGCCAGCAGCTTGGATCTCTACGAGCAGTACTTC. Amino acid sequence: CASSLDLYEQYF. This chain connects TRBV7-9 to TRBJ2-7, with D unresolved. V was trimmed by 3 bases and J by 3 bases, leaving 6 bases between them. The V gene's germline CDR1 is SEHNR and CDR2 FQNEAQ (reference sequence). The CDR3 spans 12 residues.

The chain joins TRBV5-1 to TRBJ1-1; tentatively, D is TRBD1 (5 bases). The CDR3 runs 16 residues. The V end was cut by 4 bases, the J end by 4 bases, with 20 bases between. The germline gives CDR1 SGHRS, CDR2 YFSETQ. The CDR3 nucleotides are TGCGCCAGCAGCGAGAGAGGGATGGAGAGGGGCACTGAAGCTTTCTTT. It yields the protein CASSERGMERGTEAFF.

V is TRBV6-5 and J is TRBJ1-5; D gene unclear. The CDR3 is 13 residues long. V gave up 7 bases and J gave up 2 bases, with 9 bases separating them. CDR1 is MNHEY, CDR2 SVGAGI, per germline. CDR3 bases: TGTGCCAGCAACGGTGGGGGCAATCAGCCCCAGCATTTT. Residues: CASNGGGNQPQHF.

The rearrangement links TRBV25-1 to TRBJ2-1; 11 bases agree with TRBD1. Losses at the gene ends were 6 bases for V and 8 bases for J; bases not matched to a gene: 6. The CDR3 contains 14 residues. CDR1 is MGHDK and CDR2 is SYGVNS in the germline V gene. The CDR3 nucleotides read TGTGCCAGCAGATCCCCGGGACAGGGGGATGAGCAGTTCTTC. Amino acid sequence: CASRSPGQGDEQFF.

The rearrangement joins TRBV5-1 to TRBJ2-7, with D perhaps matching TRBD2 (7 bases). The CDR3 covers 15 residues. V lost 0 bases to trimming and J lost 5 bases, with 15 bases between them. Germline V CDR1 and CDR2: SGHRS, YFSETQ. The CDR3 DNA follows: TGCGCCAGCAGCTTGGAAGGGGGGGTGAGCGACGAGCAGTACTTC. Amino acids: CASSLEGGVSDEQYF.

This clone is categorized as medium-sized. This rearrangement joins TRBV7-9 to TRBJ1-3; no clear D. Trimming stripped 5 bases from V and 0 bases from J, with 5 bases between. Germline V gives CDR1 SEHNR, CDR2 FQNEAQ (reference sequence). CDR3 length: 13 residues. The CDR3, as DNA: TGTGCCAGCAGCCTACTCTCTGGAAACACCATATATTTT. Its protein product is CASSLLSGNTIYF.

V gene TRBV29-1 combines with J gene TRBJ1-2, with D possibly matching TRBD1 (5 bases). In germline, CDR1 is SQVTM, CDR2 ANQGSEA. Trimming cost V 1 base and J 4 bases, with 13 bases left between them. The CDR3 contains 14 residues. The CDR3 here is CSVEARGPSYGYTF. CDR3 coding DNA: TGCAGCGTTGAAGCTAGGGGACCGTCCTATGGCTACACCTTC.

As DNA, the CDR3 is TGTGCCAGCAACCGACTAGCTACGAACACCGGGGAGCTGTTTTTT. Its protein product is CASNRLATNTGELFF. This chain connects TRBV6-6 to TRBJ2-2, with TRBD2 matching 7 bases. V was pared by 7 bases and J by 0 bases, with 5 bases of the junction left unmatched. The CDR3 covers 15 residues. CDR1 is MNHNY, CDR2 SVGAGI, per germline (reference sequence).

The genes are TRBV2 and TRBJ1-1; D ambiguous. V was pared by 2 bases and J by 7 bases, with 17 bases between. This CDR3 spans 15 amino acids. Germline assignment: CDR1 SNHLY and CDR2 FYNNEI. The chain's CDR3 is CASSESFTPYDEAFF. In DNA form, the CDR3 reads TGTGCCAGCAGTGAAAGTTTCACCCCGTATGATGAAGCTTTCTTT.

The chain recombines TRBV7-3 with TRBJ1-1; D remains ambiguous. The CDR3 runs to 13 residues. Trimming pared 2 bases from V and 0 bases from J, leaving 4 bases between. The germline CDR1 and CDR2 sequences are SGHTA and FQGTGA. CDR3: CASSLQVNTEAFF. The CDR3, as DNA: TGTGCCAGCAGCTTACAGGTGAACACTGAAGCTTTCTTT.

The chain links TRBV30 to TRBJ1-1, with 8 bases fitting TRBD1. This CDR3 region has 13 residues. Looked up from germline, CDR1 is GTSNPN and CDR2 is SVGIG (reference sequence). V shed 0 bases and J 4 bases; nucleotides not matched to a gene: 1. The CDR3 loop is CAWSVQGVTEAFF. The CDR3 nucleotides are TGTGCCTGGAGTGTACAGGGGGTCACTGAAGCTTTCTTT.

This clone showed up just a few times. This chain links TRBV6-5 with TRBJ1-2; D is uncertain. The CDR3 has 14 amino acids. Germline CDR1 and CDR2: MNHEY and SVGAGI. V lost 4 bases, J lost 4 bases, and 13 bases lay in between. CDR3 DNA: TGTGCCAGCAGTTTTCGGAGAAGCCTCTATGGCTACACCTTC. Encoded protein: CASSFRRSLYGYTF.

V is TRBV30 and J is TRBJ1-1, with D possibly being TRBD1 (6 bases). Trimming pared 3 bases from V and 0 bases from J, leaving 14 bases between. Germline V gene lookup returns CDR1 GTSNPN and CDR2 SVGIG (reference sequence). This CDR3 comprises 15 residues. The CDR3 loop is CAWRLQGQVNTEAFF. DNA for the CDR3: TGTGCCTGGAGACTCCAGGGGCAGGTGAACACTGAAGCTTTCTTT.

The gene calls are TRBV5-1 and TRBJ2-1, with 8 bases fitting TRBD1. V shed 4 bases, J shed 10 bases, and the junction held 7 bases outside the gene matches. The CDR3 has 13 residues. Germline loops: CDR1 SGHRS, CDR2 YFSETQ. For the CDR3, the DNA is TGCGCCAGCAGCAGAACAGGGGGGAGAGAGCAGTTCTTC. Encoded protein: CASSRTGGREQFF.

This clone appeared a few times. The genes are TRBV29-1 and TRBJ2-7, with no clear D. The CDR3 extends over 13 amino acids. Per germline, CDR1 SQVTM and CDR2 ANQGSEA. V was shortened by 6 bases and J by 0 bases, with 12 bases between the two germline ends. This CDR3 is CSVRRAVSYEQYF. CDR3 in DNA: TGCAGCGTCAGACGGGCCGTCTCCTACGAGCAGTACTTC.

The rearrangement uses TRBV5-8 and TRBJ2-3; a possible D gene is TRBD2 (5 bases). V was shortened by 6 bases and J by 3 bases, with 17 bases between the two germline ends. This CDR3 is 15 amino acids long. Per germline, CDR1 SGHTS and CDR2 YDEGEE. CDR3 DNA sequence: TGTGCCAGCAATGAGGGCCTTTATCGGACAGATACGCAGTATTTT. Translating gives CASNEGLYRTDTQYF.

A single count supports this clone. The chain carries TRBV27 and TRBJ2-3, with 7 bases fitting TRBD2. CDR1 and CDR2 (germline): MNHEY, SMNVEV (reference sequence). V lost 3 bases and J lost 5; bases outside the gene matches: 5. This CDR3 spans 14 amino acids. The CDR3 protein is CASSLAGAVDTQYF. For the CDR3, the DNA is TGTGCCAGCAGTTTGGCGGGAGCAGTAGATACGCAGTATTTT.

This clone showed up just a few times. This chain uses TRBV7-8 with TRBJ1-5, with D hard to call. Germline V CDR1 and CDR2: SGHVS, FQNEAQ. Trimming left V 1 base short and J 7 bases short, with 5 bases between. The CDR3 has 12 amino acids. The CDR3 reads CASSLEWQPQHF. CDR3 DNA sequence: TGTGCCAGCAGCTTAGAATGGCAGCCCCAGCATTTT.

The CDR3 DNA reads as TGCGCCAGCAGTGAGCATAGAGGAGAGACCCAGTACTTC. Amino acids: CASSEHRGETQYF. This rearrangement joins TRBV10-2 to TRBJ2-5; no clear D gene. Germline assignment: CDR1 WSHSY and CDR2 SAAADI. The V gene lost 2 bases and the J gene lost 4 bases, with 8 bases spanning the gap. This CDR3 has 13 amino acids.

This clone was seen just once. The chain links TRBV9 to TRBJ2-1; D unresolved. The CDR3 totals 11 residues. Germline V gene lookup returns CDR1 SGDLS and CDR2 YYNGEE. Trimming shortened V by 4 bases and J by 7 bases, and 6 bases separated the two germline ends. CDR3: CASSLWNEQFF. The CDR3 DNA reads TGTGCCAGCAGCCTATGGAATGAGCAGTTCTTC.